The next 6 T cell receptor beta chains were all read from a single sample in a study of CD8 T cells in Susac syndrome. With random hexamers, 0.5 to 1 ug RNA was reverse transcribed. TCRdb passed the immunoSEQ multiplex PCR reads through MiXCR, listing each CDR3 protein once. This sample has around 150,000 distinct CDR3 sequences, with just under 95% found just once. Material for sequencing was CD4+ T cells from PBMCs. Receptor source: a human donor in good health.

The chain recombines TRBV29-1 with TRBJ2-7, with a weak D call TRBD1 (6 bases). This CDR3 contains 13 residues. Germline CDR1 SQVTM, CDR2 ANQGSEA. Trimming shortened V by 6 bases and J by 5 bases, and 17 bases separated the two germline ends. In DNA form, the CDR3 reads TGCAGCGTCGGCGACAGGAGGAACAACGAGCAGTACTTC. Translated, it gives CSVGDRRNNEQYF.

V is TRBV9 and J is TRBJ2-1; no definite D call. Germline V CDR1 and CDR2: SGDLS, YYNGEE. Trimming pared 6 bases from V and 6 bases from J, leaving 13 bases between. This CDR3 contains 13 residues. The CDR3 coding sequence is TGTGCCAGCAACATCGGCACCGTCAATGAGCAGTTCTTC. Its protein product is CASNIGTVNEQFF.

The rearrangement joins TRBV4-3 to TRBJ2-7, with D unresolved. V lost 1 base and J lost 0, with 7 bases in between. Germline assignment: CDR1 LGHNA and CDR2 YSLEER. The CDR3 runs to 14 residues. DNA for the CDR3: TGCGCCAGCAGCCAAGCACACAGCTCCTACGAGCAGTACTTC. Residues: CASSQAHSSYEQYF.

The chain carries TRBV29-1 and TRBJ1-1; TRBD1 matches 8 bases. The V and J ends lost 7 bases and 10 bases, in that order; junction bases with no gene match: 14. CDR1 and CDR2 (germline): SQVTM, ANQGSEA. The length of the CDR3 is 13 residues. CDR3 sequence (DNA): TGCAGCGCCATGAGCCAGGGGGCTTTCAGAGCTTTCTTT. This codes for CSAMSQGAFRAFF. The full variable domain, its missing parts supplied by reference TRBV29-1 and TRBJ1-1, is SAVISQKPSRDICQRGTSLTIQCQVDSQVTMMFWYRQQPGQSLTLIATANQGSEATYESGFVIDKFPISRPNLTFSTLTVSNMSPEDSSIYLCSAMSQGAFRAFFGQGTRLTVV.

DNA for the CDR3: TGCAGTGCTTGGACTAGCGGGGGCCCTAATGAGCAGTTCTTC. Translating it yields CSAWTSGGPNEQFF. The chain is built from TRBV20-1 and TRBJ2-1; 13 positions agree with TRBD2. The CDR3 runs to 14 residues. CDR1 and CDR2 (germline): DFQATT, SNEGSKA (reference sequence). Losses at the gene ends were 5 bases for V and 7 bases for J; bases not matched to a gene: 5.

V gene TRBV30 combines with J gene TRBJ1-5; maybe TRBD1 (6 bases). Trimming pared 0 bases from V and 6 bases from J, leaving 12 bases between. This CDR3 is 14 amino acids long. Germline-derived CDR1 and CDR2 are GTSNPN and SVGIG (reference sequence). CDR3: CAWSVGDIFQPQHF. In nucleotides, the CDR3 is TGTGCCTGGAGTGTCGGGGACATATTTCAGCCCCAGCATTTT.